This T cell receptor beta chain was recorded in a study of cytomegalovirus exposure and HLA in healthy donors. Germline CDR1 and CDR2: MNHEY and SMNVEV (reference sequence). Trimming shortened V by 6 bases and J by 1 base, and 12 bases separated the two germline ends. This CDR3 is built from 14 residues. PCR primers comprised 60 Vbeta and 13 Jbeta primers. In the authors' methods: In a later analysis, of 79 million or so unique beta chains, roughly 10 million appeared in at least two donors. Data came from immunoSEQ multiplex PCR; TCRdb stores just in-frame clones and leaves some out. V and J calls and clone size are copied from that table; D and trimming were computed from the DNA. Among some 120,000 clones listed, approximately 80% were seen once.

The chain uses TRBV27 and TRBJ1-1; a possible D gene is TRBD1 (6 bases). The sequence was obtained from a middle-aged man in good health and CMV-seronegative. The specimen was PBMCs. Written as DNA, the CDR3 is TGTGCCAGCAGACTGGACAGATCGAACACTGAAGCTTTCTTT. Protein sequence: CASRLDRSNTEAFF.